Listed here are 30 T cell receptor beta chains from one sample, sequenced in a study of a mutant IDH1 vaccine in newly diagnosed glioma (dated by TCRdb to about 2021). Library preparation used the immunoSEQ multiplex PCR assay. Imported from immuneACCESS, the table was reduced by TCRdb to in-frame sequences with V and J called. These copies leave out some clones; in studies compared against another copy, an unresolved V gene accounts for under half, and the cause of the remainder is not known. The sample has 60,000 to 100,000 clones on record, roughly 85% of them singletons. The leading ten clones occupy roughly 0.78% of the sample. The time point label, read with the paper, signifies: week 23, last vaccination. Each vaccine dose, consisting of 300 ug of a 20-mer mutant IDH1 peptide in Montanide, was administered subcutaneously with topical imiquimod. The antigens of these receptors remain unknown.

This specimen was PBMCs, taken from a glioma patient whose treatment included an IDH1 peptide vaccine. The receptors here all came from a woman in her forties or fifties with glioma.

The rearrangement uses TRBV2 and TRBJ2-3, with D hard to call. Germline V CDR1 and CDR2: SNHLY, FYNNEI. There are 11 residues in the CDR3. V lost 7 bases to trimming and J lost 5 bases, with 7 bases between them. In DNA, the CDR3 is TGTGCCAGCACCCCGATAGATACGCAGTATTTT. Amino acid sequence: CASTPIDTQYF.

The rearrangement joins TRBV28 to TRBJ2-5; D remains unclear. Germline V gives CDR1 MDHEN, CDR2 SYDVKM. The CDR3 length is 13 residues. Trimming pared 2 bases from V and 1 base from J, leaving 5 bases between. The CDR3 loop reads CASSLRPQETQYF. In nucleotides, the CDR3 is TGTGCCAGCAGTTTAAGGCCCCAAGAGACCCAGTACTTC.

The genes are TRBV7-9 and TRBJ2-4; 7 bases fit TRBD1. Trimming at V came to 5 bases and at J to 1 base, leaving 8 bases not matched to a gene. Germline CDR1 and CDR2: SEHNR and FQNEAQ (reference sequence). This CDR3 comprises 16 residues. The CDR3: CASSPRGQAAKNIQYF. CDR3 DNA: TGTGCCAGCAGCCCACGCGGACAGGCCGCCAAAAACATTCAGTACTTC.

This chain connects TRBV25-1 to TRBJ1-4, with D uncertain. V lost 5 bases and J 3 bases, leaving 10 bases between the germline ends. Germline lookup yields CDR1 MGHDK and CDR2 SYGVNS. This CDR3 has 14 amino acids. DNA of the CDR3: TGTGCCAGCAGTTCCCCGGGGTCTAATGAAAAACTGTTTTTT. This translates into CASSSPGSNEKLFF.

The V call is TRBV7-9, the J call TRBJ2-7, with D perhaps TRBD2 (5 bases). Germline CDR1 is SEHNR and CDR2 is FQNEAQ (reference sequence). The CDR3 sequence is 13 residues long. V was trimmed by 3 bases and J by 4 bases, leaving 10 bases between them. CDR3 in amino acids: CASSFEIAYEQYF. DNA for the CDR3: TGTGCCAGCAGCTTCGAAATAGCGTACGAGCAGTACTTC. The entire variable domain, with the rest obtained from reference TRBV7-9 and TRBJ2-7, is as follows: DTGVSQNPRHKITKRGQNVTFRCDPISEHNRLYWYRQTLGQGPEFLTYFQNEAQLEKSRLLSDRFSAERPKGSFSTLEIQRTEQGDSAMYLCASSFEIAYEQYFGPGTRLTVT.

The rearrangement links TRBV9 to TRBJ2-5; D possibly uses TRBD1 or TRBD2 (6 bases each). CDR3 length: 15 amino acids. Between the trimmed V and J ends, which lost 1 base and 4 bases, there was a span of 14 bases. Germline lookup yields CDR1 SGDLS and CDR2 YYNGEE. This CDR3 is CASSVRDTGVETQYF. For the CDR3, the DNA is TGTGCCAGCAGCGTAAGGGACACGGGGGTAGAGACCCAGTACTTC.

This clone was detected only once. The CDR3, as DNA: TGCAGCGTCGCCGAAAGGGGTGAAGCTTTCTTT. This codes for CSVAERGEAFF. The chain joins TRBV29-1 to TRBJ1-1, with D tentatively TRBD1 (5 bases). The CDR3 is 11 residues long. V dropped 6 bases and J dropped 7 bases, with 12 bases sitting between them. Germline values: CDR1 SQVTM, CDR2 ANQGSEA.

The chain employs TRBV29-1 and TRBJ2-7; TRBD1 agrees at 7 bases. V was pared by 5 bases and J by 3 bases, with 10 bases of the junction left unmatched. The length of the CDR3 is 14 residues. Germline CDR1 SQVTM, CDR2 ANQGSEA. This chain's CDR3 is CSVFLGTVSYEQYF. The CDR3 bases are TGCAGCGTTTTTCTCGGGACAGTCAGCTACGAGCAGTACTTC.

This clone was observed once. The rearrangement uses TRBV2 and TRBJ2-5; no definite D call. The CDR3 loop spans 14 amino acids. Between the trimmed V and J ends, which lost 3 bases and 2 bases, there was a span of 10 bases. CDR1 SNHLY and CDR2 FYNNEI come from the germline V gene. CDR3: CASSDRNGQETQYF. CDR3 DNA: TGTGCCAGCAGTGACAGGAACGGACAAGAGACCCAGTACTTC.

This clone was seen just once. This chain links TRBV23-1 with TRBJ2-5; D possibly corresponds to TRBD1 (5 bases). The J call is doubtful: the DNA matches TRBJ2-7 better. TRBV23-1 is labeled an ORF, and its function is uncertain. The CDR3 is 14 residues long. The CDR3 spells CASSQSGAAYEQYF. CDR3 coding DNA: TGCGCCAGCAGTCAATCTGGGGCAGCCTACGAGCAGTACTTC.

CDR3 sequence: CASSMKAGPLTQYF. Here the CDR3 DNA reads TGTGCCAGCAGCATGAAGGCAGGGCCTCTAACGCAGTATTTT. The chain links TRBV5-6 to TRBJ2-3, with D possibly TRBD1 on 5 matching bases. Germline loops: CDR1 SGHDT, CDR2 YYEEEE. The CDR3 sequence is 14 residues long. The V end was cut by 4 bases, the J end by 9 bases, with 18 bases between.

The chain employs TRBV27 and TRBJ1-1; D is perhaps TRBD1 (6 bases). The CDR3 is 13 residues long. The germline V gene encodes CDR1 MNHEY and CDR2 SMNVEV (reference sequence). Trimming cost V 5 bases and J 11 bases, with 18 bases left between them. The CDR3 loop is CASSKNGGRPAFF. In nucleotides, the CDR3 is TGTGCCAGCAGTAAAAACGGGGGCAGGCCGGCTTTCTTT.

V usage is TRBV9 and J usage is TRBJ1-2; TRBD1 agrees at 7 bases. V was pared by 0 bases and J by 6 bases, with 5 bases of the junction left unmatched. Per germline, CDR1 SGDLS and CDR2 YYNGEE. The CDR3 consists of 14 residues. The CDR3 is CASSVGRGRDGYTF. The CDR3 DNA follows: TGTGCCAGCAGCGTAGGAAGGGGGCGGGATGGCTACACCTTC.

V and J are TRBV5-6 and TRBJ2-2; TRBD2 aligns across 13 bases. Trimming at V came to 0 bases and at J to 7 bases, leaving 3 bases not matched to a gene. There are 16 residues in the CDR3. Germline CDR1 is SGHDT and CDR2 is YYEEEE. In DNA, the CDR3 is TGTGCCAGCAGCTTGGAACTAGCGGGAGGGTTCGGGGAGCTGTTTTTT. Translating it yields CASSLELAGGFGELFF.

The chain's CDR3 is CASSLVSGAGTDTQYF. The CDR3 DNA follows: TGTGCCAGCAGCTTGGTGTCGGGAGCTGGTACAGATACGCAGTATTTT. The rearrangement links TRBV5-5 to TRBJ2-3, with a possible D match to TRBD2 (6 bases). The CDR3 sequence is 16 residues long. Between the trimmed V and J ends, which lost 0 bases and 3 bases, there was a span of 14 bases. Looked up from germline, CDR1 is SGHKS and CDR2 is YYEKEE (reference sequence).

The chain employs TRBV27 and TRBJ2-1; TRBD2 is a possible D gene (6 bases). Germline lookup yields CDR1 MNHEY and CDR2 SMNVEV (reference sequence). The CDR3 covers 13 residues. Trimming took 2 bases from V and 15 from J, leaving 17 bases between them. CDR3: CASSLGDSGPGFF. The CDR3 coding sequence is TGTGCCAGCAGTTTAGGGGATAGCGGCCCGGGGTTCTTC.

The rearrangement joins TRBV5-4 to TRBJ2-3; D not certain. Trimming shortened V by 4 bases and J by 0 bases, and 12 bases separated the two germline ends. The germline CDR1 and CDR2 sequences are SGHNT and YYREEE (reference sequence). CDR3 length equals 15 residues. For the CDR3, the DNA is TGTGCCAGCAGCCTCCTTCGGCCTAGCACAGATACGCAGTATTTT. It encodes CASSLLRPSTDTQYF.

This clone was observed a single time. The V call is TRBV5-5, the J call TRBJ2-7, with TRBD2 as a possible D gene (5 bases). Germline V gene data show CDR1 as SGHKS and CDR2 as YYEKEE (reference sequence). The V and J ends lost 10 bases and 5 bases respectively, with 22 bases between them. This CDR3 contains 14 residues. The CDR3 loop is CAGKRAVGENEQYF. CDR3 nucleotide sequence: TGTGCCGGAAAGAGGGCGGTCGGCGAGAACGAGCAGTACTTC.

This clone occurred once. This sequence joins TRBV6-6 and TRBJ2-1, with TRBD1 as a possible D gene (6 bases). This CDR3 comprises 15 residues. Deletions cut 2 bases from V and 4 bases from J, with 12 bases between. Germline V gives CDR1 MNHNY, CDR2 SVGAGI (reference sequence). CDR3 DNA: TGTGCCAGCAGTTACCGGGACATATCGTACAATGAGCAGTTCTTC. As protein: CASSYRDISYNEQFF.

This clone was seen a few times. The rearrangement uses TRBV19 and TRBJ1-5, with 9 bases matching TRBD1. The CDR3 has 16 amino acids. V trimming: 3 bases; J trimming: 2 bases; junction bases outside the gene matches: 5. Looked up from germline, CDR1 is LNHDA and CDR2 is SQIVND (reference sequence). Here the CDR3 reads CASSIWGQGGNQPQHF. In DNA, the CDR3 is TGTGCCAGTAGTATCTGGGGACAGGGTGGCAATCAGCCCCAGCATTTT.

The rearrangement uses TRBV11-1 and TRBJ2-7; weak D call: TRBD2 (7 bases). The CDR3 sequence is 16 residues long. Trimming cost V 5 bases and J 3 bases, with 20 bases left between them. Germline V gives CDR1 SGHAT, CDR2 FQDESV (reference sequence). As DNA, the CDR3 is TGTGCCAGCAGCCCCGCACGGGGGGCAACCTACTACGAGCAGTACTTC. Translation: CASSPARGATYYEQYF.

The rearrangement joins TRBV6-6 to TRBJ2-1; D might be TRBD2 (6 bases). The CDR3 covers 13 residues. Trimming pared 7 bases from V and 4 bases from J, leaving 11 bases between. The germline CDR1 and CDR2 sequences are MNHNY and SVGAGI (reference sequence). The CDR3 nucleotides are TGTGCCAGCAAAGGGCTAGCGTACAATGAGCAGTTCTTC. Protein product: CASKGLAYNEQFF.

V usage is TRBV10-3 and J usage is TRBJ1-2; D remains unclear. CDR3 length: 14 residues. V gave up 0 bases and J gave up 0 bases, with 5 bases separating them. CDR1 is ENHRY and CDR2 is SYGVKD in the germline V gene. Here the CDR3 DNA reads TGTGCCATCAGTGAGTCAATGGCTAACTATGGCTACACCTTC. It is translated as CAISESMANYGYTF.

The J gene is TRBJ2-1, the V gene TRBV11-3; D is perhaps TRBD2 (5 bases). Trimming removed 2 bases at V and 5 bases at J, with 10 bases between. Germline CDR1 and CDR2: SGHNT and YENEEA. The CDR3 extends over 14 amino acids. The CDR3 sequence: CASSLTRADNEQFF. CDR3 nucleotides: TGTGCCAGCAGCTTAACGCGGGCCGACAATGAGCAGTTCTTC.

The rearrangement joins TRBV25-1 to TRBJ2-5; D possibly corresponds to TRBD2 (5 bases). The CDR3 covers 15 residues. CDR1 is MGHDK and CDR2 is SYGVNS in the germline V gene. The V and J ends lost 5 bases and 4 bases respectively, with 17 bases between them. CDR3 nucleotides: TGTGCCAGCAGTCCCCGGGCCTCCGAGGGAGAGACCCAGTACTTC. Translated: CASSPRASEGETQYF.

Comments on this clone: Within the sample, other DNA sequences also encode this same CDR3. CDR3 sequence: CASSIGLAGPYEQYF. The DNA for the CDR3 is TGTGCCAGTAGTATAGGTCTAGCGGGACCCTACGAGCAGTACTTC. This sequence joins TRBV19 and TRBJ2-7; 9 bases align to TRBD2. The CDR3 is 15 residues long. V lost 1 base to trimming and J lost 2 bases; unmatched junction nucleotides: 3. CDR1 and CDR2 (germline): LNHDA, SQIVND (reference sequence).

V gene TRBV27 combines with J gene TRBJ2-3; possible D gene TRBD2, 6 bases. The CDR3 has 18 amino acids. Trimming shortened V by 1 base and J by 0 bases, and 17 bases separated the two germline ends. The V gene's germline CDR1 is MNHEY and CDR2 SMNVEV (reference sequence). CDR3 nucleotides: TGTGCCAGCAGTTTATTTGGGCGGGAATACTCTAGCACAGATACGCAGTATTTT. Its protein product is CASSLFGREYSSTDTQYF.

CDR3 nucleotide sequence: TGTGCCAGCAGCTCAAAGAGGGGGACAGGGGTCGGCAAAGAGACCCAGTACTTC. Translated: CASSSKRGTGVGKETQYF. The gene calls are TRBV11-2 and TRBJ2-5; 10 bases are a match to TRBD1. CDR1 is SGHAT and CDR2 is FQNNGV in the germline V gene. J gave up 3 bases and V 4 bases, and 14 bases lay outside the gene matches. This CDR3 has 18 residues.

This sequence joins TRBV10-3 and TRBJ1-1; 7 positions agree with TRBD1. Germline lookup yields CDR1 ENHRY and CDR2 SYGVKD. Trimming cost V 9 bases and J 4 bases; bases outside gene matches: 8. The CDR3 loop spans 13 amino acids. CDR3 protein: CAILEGASTEAFF. The CDR3 DNA reads as TGTGCCATTCTGGAGGGGGCGAGCACTGAAGCTTTCTTT.

This chain joins TRBV5-1 and TRBJ1-4, with 7 bases fitting TRBD1. J was trimmed by 8 bases and V by 4 bases; bases with no gene match: 8. The CDR3 runs to 14 residues. Per germline, CDR1 SGHRS and CDR2 YFSETQ. Written as DNA, the CDR3 is TGCGCCAGCAGCCGACAGGGAGAGGAGGAAAAACTGTTTTTT. Amino acid sequence: CASSRQGEEEKLFF.